This T cell receptor (beta chain) was obtained from a study of T cells expressing NK-cell markers (dated by TCRdb to about 2020). In the study overall: Three sorted T-cell subsets (CD3+CD56+NKG2C+, CD3+CD56+NKG2C- and CD3+CD56-NKG2C+) from seven to nine donors had their TCR beta-chain repertoires profiled. The study sequenced eight donors, all healthy volunteers chosen at random: three men and five women. Seven of the eight sequenced donors were HCMV-seropositive and one was HCMV-seronegative. Illumina HiSeq 2000/2500, MiSeq or NextSeq was used to sequence libraries as 2 x 150 bp reads.

Overall study results and their limits: Those dominant clonotypes were again the most abundant among CD3+CD56-NKG2C+ cells in a handful of donors, at roughly 25-60.1%. Whether the expanded NKG2C-expressing T cell clones were specific for HCMV antigens was left unclear. In 6 or 7 donors, the dominant CD3+CD56+NKG2C+ clonotypes ranked among the top 10 CD8+ clonotypes, making up roughly 1.0-7.5% of CD8+ T cells.

The listed sequencing device is Illumina HiSeq 2000. TCR beta cDNA libraries were prepared using 5'RACE template switching, which introduced a universal primer site and unique molecular identifiers. Priming for cDNA synthesis came from the TCR beta constant segment, and two successive PCR amplification steps followed. The authors' analysis ran thus. MIGEC was used to demultiplex reads and group reads by UMI, and MiTCR was used to assemble and quantify clonotypes. To exclude erroneous sequences, only TCR cDNA sequences supported by at least two reads were retained. The tcR package was used for downstream repertoire analysis, with clonotypes matched between fractions based on CDR3 nucleotide sequence plus V segment. VDJmatch was used to annotate antigen specificity against VDJdb, with one amino acid substitution in CDR3 allowed. Reprocessed by TCRdb, the reads give a single entry per CDR3 protein sequence, without DNA. For this entry, the V and J calls and clone size follow TCRdb and not the study's own pipeline. This sample's clone table shows about 440,000 distinct CDR3 sequences. 7.3% of the sample comes from the top ten.

HCMV-specific IgG was detected in serum with a commercial ELISA kit to determine HCMV serostatus. Ficoll density gradient centrifugation was used to isolate peripheral blood mononuclear cells from blood. Regarding this clonotype: Its antigen specificity is not known.

Sequences were obtained from blood T cells: a sorted CD56 or NKG2C T cell subset, CD4+ or CD8+ T cells, or bulk PBMC T cells (not recorded which). This TCR was recovered from a woman aged 18-69 years in good health.

This receptor has the CDR3 CASSYSETGTNVLTF. The rearrangement joined TRBV6-5 to TRBJ2-6. Including cysteine and phenylalanine, the CDR3 has 15 amino acids. No nucleotide data were recorded. The germline V gene specifies MNHEY as CDR1 and SVGAGI as CDR2.